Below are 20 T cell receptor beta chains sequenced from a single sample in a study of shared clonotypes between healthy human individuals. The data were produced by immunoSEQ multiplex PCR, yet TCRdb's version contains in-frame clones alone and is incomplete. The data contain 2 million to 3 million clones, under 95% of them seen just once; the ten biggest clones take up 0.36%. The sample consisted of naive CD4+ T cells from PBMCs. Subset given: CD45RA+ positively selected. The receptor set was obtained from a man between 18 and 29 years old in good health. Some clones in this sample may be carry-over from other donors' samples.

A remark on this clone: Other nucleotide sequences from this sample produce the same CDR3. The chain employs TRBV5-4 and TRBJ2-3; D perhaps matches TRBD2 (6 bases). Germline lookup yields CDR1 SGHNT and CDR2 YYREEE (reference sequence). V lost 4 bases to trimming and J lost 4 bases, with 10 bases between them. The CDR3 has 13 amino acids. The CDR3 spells CASSRTGADTQYF. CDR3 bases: TGTGCCAGCAGCCGCACGGGAGCAGATACGCAGTATTTT.

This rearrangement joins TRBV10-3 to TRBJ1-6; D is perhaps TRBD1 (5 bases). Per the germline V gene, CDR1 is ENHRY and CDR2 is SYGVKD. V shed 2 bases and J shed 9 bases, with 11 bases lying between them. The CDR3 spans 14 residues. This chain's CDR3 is CAISEGQGGSPLHF. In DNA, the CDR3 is TGTGCCATCAGTGAGGGGCAGGGAGGTTCACCCCTCCACTTT.

The CDR3 bases are TGTGCCAGTAGTATTAGATTAGTCGAGAACGGGGGTGAGCAGTTCTTC. It codes for CASSIRLVENGGEQFF. The V call is TRBV19, the J call TRBJ2-1; possibly TRBD2 for D (6 bases). Looked up from germline, CDR1 is LNHDA and CDR2 is SQIVND (reference sequence). The CDR3 covers 16 residues. V was cut by 3 bases and J by 9 bases, with 21 bases left in between.

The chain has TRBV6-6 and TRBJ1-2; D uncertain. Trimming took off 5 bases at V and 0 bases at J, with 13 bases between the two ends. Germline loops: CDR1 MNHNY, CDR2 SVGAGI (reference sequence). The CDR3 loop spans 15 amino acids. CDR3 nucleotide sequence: TGTGCCAGCAGTAACGGTGACGCAGCTAACTATGGCTACACCTTC. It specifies CASSNGDAANYGYTF.

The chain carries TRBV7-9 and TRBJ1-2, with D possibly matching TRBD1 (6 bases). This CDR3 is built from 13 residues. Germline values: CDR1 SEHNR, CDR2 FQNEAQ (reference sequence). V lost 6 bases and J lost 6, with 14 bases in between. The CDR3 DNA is TGTGCCAGCAGTAAAACACAGGGTAATGGCTACACCTTC. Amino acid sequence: CASSKTQGNGYTF.

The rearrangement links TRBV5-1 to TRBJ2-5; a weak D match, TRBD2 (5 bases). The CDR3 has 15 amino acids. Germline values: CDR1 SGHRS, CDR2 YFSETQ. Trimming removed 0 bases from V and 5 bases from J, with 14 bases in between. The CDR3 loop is CASSLAGLVFETQYF. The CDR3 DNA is TGCGCCAGCAGCTTGGCAGGACTCGTTTTCGAGACCCAGTACTTC.

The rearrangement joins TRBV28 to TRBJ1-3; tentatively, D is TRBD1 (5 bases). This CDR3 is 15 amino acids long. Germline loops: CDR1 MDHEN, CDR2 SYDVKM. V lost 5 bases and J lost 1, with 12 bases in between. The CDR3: CASSRSGGSGNTIYF. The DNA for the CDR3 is TGTGCCAGCAGTAGGAGCGGGGGGTCTGGAAACACCATATATTTT.

The CDR3 sequence is CASRDMTGDGNTIYF. The DNA for the CDR3 is TGTGCCAGCAGGGACATGACAGGGGATGGAAACACCATATATTTT. The V gene is TRBV6-5, the J gene TRBJ1-3, with 8 bases identical to TRBD1. Germline CDR1 reads MNHEY; CDR2 reads SVGAGI. The J segment lost 3 bases and the V segment lost 6 bases, leaving 7 bases of the junction unmatched. The CDR3 has 15 residues.

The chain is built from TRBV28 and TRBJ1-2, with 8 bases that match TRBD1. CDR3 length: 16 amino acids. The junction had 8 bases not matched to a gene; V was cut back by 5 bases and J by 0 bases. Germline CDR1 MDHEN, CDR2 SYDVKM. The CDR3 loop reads CASSRYGQGPNYGYTF. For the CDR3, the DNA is TGTGCCAGCAGTCGTTACGGACAGGGACCTAACTATGGCTACACCTTC.

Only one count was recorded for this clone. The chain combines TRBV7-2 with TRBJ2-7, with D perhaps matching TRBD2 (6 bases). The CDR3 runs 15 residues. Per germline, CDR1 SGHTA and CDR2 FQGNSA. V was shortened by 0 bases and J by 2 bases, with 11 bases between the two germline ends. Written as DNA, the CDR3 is TGTGCCAGCAGCTTAGCGGGACTTGCCACCTACGAGCAGTACTTC. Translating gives CASSLAGLATYEQYF.

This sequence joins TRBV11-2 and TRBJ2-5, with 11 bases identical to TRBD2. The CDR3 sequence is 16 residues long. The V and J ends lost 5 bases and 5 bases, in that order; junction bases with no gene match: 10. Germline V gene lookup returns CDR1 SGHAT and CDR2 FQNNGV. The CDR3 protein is CASSQTSGMSRETQYF. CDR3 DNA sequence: TGTGCCAGCAGCCAGACTAGCGGGATGAGTAGGGAGACCCAGTACTTC.

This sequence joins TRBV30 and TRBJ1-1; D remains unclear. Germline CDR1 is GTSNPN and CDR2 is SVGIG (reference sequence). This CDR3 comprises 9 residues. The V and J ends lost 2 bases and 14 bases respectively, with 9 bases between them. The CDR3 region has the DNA TGTGCCTGGAGTCCCGGAGGCTTCTTT. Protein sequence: CAWSPGGFF. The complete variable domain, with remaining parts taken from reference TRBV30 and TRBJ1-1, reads SQTIHQWPATLVQPVGSPLSLECTVEGTSNPNLYWYRQAAGRGLQLLFYSVGIGQISSEVPQNLSASRPQDRQFILSSKKLLLSDSGFYLCAWSPGGFFGQGTRLTVV.

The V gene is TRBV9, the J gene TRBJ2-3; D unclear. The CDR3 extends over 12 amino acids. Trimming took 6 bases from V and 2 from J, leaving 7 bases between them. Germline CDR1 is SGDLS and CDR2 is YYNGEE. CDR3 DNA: TGTGCCAGCACCCCCCTCACAGATACGCAGTATTTT. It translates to CASTPLTDTQYF.

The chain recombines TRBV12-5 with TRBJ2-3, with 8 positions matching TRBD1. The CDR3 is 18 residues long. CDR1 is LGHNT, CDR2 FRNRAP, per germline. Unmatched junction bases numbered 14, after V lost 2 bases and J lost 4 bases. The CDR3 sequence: CASGLSLLDRGSADTQYF. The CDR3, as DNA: TGTGCTAGTGGTTTGTCCCTCCTAGACAGGGGATCGGCAGATACGCAGTATTTT.

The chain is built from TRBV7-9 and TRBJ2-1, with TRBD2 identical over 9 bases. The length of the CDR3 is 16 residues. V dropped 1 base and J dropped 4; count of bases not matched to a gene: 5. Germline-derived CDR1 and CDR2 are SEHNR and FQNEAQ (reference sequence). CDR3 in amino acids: CASSLERLAGYNEQFF. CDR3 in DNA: TGTGCCAGCAGCTTAGAGAGGCTAGCGGGGTACAATGAGCAGTTCTTC.

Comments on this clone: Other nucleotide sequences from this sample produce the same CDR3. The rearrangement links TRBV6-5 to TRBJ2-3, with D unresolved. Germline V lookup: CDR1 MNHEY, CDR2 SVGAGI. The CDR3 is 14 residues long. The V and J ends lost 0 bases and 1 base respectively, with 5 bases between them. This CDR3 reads CASSYSGGTDTQYF. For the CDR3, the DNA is TGTGCCAGCAGTTACTCGGGCGGCACAGATACGCAGTATTTT.

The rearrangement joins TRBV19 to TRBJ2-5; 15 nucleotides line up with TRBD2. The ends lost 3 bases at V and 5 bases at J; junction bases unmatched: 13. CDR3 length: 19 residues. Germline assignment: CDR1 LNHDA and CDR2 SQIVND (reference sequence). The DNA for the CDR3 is TGTGCCAGTAGTATGAGGTCTGGACTAGCGGGAGGGCCGAAGGAGACCCAGTACTTC. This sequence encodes CASSMRSGLAGGPKETQYF.

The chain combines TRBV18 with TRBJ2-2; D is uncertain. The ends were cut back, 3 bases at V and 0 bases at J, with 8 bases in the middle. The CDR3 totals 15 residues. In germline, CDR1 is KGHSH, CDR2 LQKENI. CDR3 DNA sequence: TGTGCCAGCTCACCGAGCGTAACGAACACCGGGGAGCTGTTTTTT. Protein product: CASSPSVTNTGELFF.

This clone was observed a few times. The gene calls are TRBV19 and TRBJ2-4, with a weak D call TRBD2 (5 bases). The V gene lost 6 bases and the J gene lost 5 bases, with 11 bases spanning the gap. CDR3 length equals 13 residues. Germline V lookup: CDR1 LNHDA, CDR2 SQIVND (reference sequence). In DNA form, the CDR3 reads TGTGCCAGTAGCCTCCCCGGGGAAAACATTCAGTACTTC. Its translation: CASSLPGENIQYF. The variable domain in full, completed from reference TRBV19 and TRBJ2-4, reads DGGITQSPKYLFRKEGQNVTLSCEQNLNHDAMYWYRQDPGQGLRLIYYSQIVNDFQKGDIAEGYSVSREKKESFPLTVTSAQKNPTAFYLCASSLPGENIQYFGAGTRLSVL.

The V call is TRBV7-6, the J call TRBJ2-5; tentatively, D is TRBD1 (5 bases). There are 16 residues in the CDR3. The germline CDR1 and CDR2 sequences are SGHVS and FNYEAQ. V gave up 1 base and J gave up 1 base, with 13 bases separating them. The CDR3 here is CASSLEGRRTQETQYF. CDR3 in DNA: TGTGCCAGCAGCTTAGAGGGGCGGCGGACCCAAGAGACCCAGTACTTC.